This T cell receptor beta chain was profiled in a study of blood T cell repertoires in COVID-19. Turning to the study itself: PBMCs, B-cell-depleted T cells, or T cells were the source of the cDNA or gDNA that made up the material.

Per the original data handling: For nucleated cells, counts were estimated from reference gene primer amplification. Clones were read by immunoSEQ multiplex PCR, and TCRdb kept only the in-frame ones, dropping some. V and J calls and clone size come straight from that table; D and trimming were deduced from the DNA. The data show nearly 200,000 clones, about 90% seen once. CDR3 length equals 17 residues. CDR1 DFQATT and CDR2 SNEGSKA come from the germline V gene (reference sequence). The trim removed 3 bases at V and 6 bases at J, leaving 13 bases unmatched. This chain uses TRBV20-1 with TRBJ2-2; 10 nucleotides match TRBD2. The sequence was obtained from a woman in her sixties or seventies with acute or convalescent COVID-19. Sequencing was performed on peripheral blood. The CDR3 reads CSASILAGEVHPGELFF. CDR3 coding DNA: TGCAGTGCTAGTATTCTAGCGGGGGAAGTTCACCCCGGGGAGCTGTTTTTT.